The 2 T cell receptor beta chains in this list originate from one sample, sequenced in a study of STAT3 mutations in large granular lymphocyte leukemia. General study points: Every T-cell large granular lymphocyte leukemia patient had at least one immunodominant TCR beta clonotype.

Here immunoSEQ multiplex PCR was the method, and the copy in TCRdb shows in-frame clones only, minus some. The table lists over 3,500 clones, 50% to 75% of them singletons. These receptors' antigens are unknown. Sequences were obtained from PBMCs. The receptors come from a human donor with T large granular lymphocyte leukemia. Some clones in this sample may be carry-over from other donors' samples.

This clone came up a few times. The rearrangement links TRBV2 to TRBJ1-6; 8 bases line up with TRBD1. The trim removed 10 bases at V and 9 bases at J, leaving 5 bases unmatched. The length of the CDR3 is 12 residues. Germline V gives CDR1 SNHLY, CDR2 FYNNEI. Written as DNA, the CDR3 is TGTGCCATAGGACAGGGAGGTTCACCCCTCCACTTT. This gives the protein CAIGQGGSPLHF.

Written as DNA, the CDR3 is TGCGCCAGCAGCCCGCCCGGGGAGTACGAGCAGTACTTC. The encoded protein is CASSPPGEYEQYF. V and J are TRBV4-1 and TRBJ2-7; a weak D match, TRBD2 (5 bases). Germline assignment: CDR1 MGHRA and CDR2 YSYEKL. CDR3 length: 13 residues. Trimming pared 4 bases from V and 4 bases from J, leaving 11 bases between.